This record covers a single T cell receptor (beta chain). The sample comes from a study of blood T cell repertoires in COVID-19. Study-level background: The origin of the acute and convalescent COVID-19 samples was the United States, Italy and Spain. Nucleic acid was either cDNA or gDNA, and it came from T cells, B-cell-depleted T cells, or PBMCs.

Under the authors' procedure: Nucleated cell number was recorded as an estimate derived from reference gene primer amplification. Only in-frame clones appear in the TCRdb table, and some are missing; sequencing was by immunoSEQ multiplex PCR. V, J and clone size reflect that table, while D and trimming were determined from the DNA. This sample has under 250,000 clones; roughly 80% occur once, and the top ten carry around 7.7%. Germline CDR1 and CDR2: GTSNPN and SVGIG (reference sequence). The CDR3 runs 11 residues. V dropped 7 bases and J dropped 7 bases, with 13 bases sitting between them. The sequenced material came from peripheral blood. The sequence came from a woman in her 70s with acute or convalescent COVID-19. The chain is built from TRBV30 and TRBJ1-2, with D tentatively TRBD1 (6 bases). CDR3 amino acids: CASPLTGGYTF. The CDR3, as DNA: TGTGCCTCCCCCCTGACAGGTGGCTACACCTTC.